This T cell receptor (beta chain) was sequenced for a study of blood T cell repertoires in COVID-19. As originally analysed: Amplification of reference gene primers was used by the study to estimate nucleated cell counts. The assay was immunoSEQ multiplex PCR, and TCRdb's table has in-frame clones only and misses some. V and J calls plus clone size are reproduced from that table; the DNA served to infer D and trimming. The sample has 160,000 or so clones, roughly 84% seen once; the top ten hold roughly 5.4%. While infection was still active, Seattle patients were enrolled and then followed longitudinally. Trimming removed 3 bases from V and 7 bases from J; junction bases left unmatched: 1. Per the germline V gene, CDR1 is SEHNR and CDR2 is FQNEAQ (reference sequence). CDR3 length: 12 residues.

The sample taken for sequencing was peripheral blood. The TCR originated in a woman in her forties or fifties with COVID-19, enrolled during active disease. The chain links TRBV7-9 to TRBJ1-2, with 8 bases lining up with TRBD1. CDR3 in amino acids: CASSLGQAGYTF. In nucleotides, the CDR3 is TGTGCCAGCAGCTTGGGACAGGCTGGCTACACCTTC.